These T cell receptor beta chains were read from a single sample in a study of T cell repertoires in cytomegalovirus infection. The antigens these receptors bind are not known. TCRdb re-called the reads with MiXCR, one entry per CDR3 protein. The data contain tens of thousands of distinct CDR3 sequences, 20% to 25% of them singletons. The sample here was CD8+ T cells from cultured PBMCs, taken from culture after CMV antigen stimulation. These receptors all stem from a human donor in good health (CMV status not recorded). Some clones in this sample may be carry-over from other donors' samples. Both conserved end residues are part of each CDR3. A D gene is named only where the DNA matches it firmly. Some rows have no size entry. The others give once, few or many, or a class for an expanded clone.

TRBV7-9	TRBD1	.	TRBJ2-7	TGTGCCAGCAGCTTTGGATCCGCACCGGGACAGGGGGGATCGGGGAATTACGAGCAGTACTTC	CASSFGSAPGQGGSGNYEQYF
TRBV7-2	.	.	TRBJ1-6	TGTGCCAGCAGCTTAGTGGGGCAGGAGTATTCACCCCTCCACTTT	CASSLVGQEYSPLHF
TRBV7-2	TRBD1	.	TRBJ1-2	TGTGCCAGCAGCTTTCCTCGGACAGGGTTGAGCTATGGCTACACCTTC	CASSFPRTGLSYGYTF
TRBV7-9	TRBD1	few	TRBJ2-1	TGTGCCAGCCCGGGGACGGCAGGGGGCTCCTACAATGAGCAGTTCTTC	CASPGTAGGSYNEQFF
TRBV4-1	.	.	TRBJ2-7	TGCGCCAGCAGCCAAGGGGATCCGGGCGAGCAGTACTTC	CASSQGDPGEQYF
TRBV7-9	TRBD2	.	TRBJ2-5	TGTGCCAGCGGCCCACTAGCGGGGGTGGAGACCCAGTACTTC	CASGPLAGVETQYF
TRBV12-3/TRBV12-4	TRBD1	many	TRBJ2-3	TGTGCCAGCAGTTTGGGCCGGTGGCAGGGGGCAGATACGCAGTATTTT	CASSLGRWQGADTQYF
TRBV7-2	TRBD1	few	TRBJ2-5	TGTGCCAGCAGCTTAAGACAGGGTTTTCGGTGGCAAGAGACCCAGTACTTC	CASSLRQGFRWQETQYF
TRBV7-2	.	few	TRBJ2-7	TGTGCCAGCAGCTCAAACGGGAAGGGGAGGACCCTCTCCTACGAGCAGTACTTC	CASSSNGKGRTLSYEQYF
TRBV12-3/TRBV12-4	TRBD2	few	TRBJ2-1	TGTGCCAGCAGTCCGCCCGCGGGGACTAGCGTCGATGAGCAGTTCTTC	CASSPPAGTSVDEQFF
TRBV7-2	TRBD2	.	TRBJ2-3	TGTGCCAGCAGTCTGACCCCTGGACTAGGAGTATCCGATACGCAGTATTTT	CASSLTPGLGVSDTQYF
TRBV12-3/TRBV12-4	.	.	TRBJ2-1	TGTGCCAGCAGTTTAATCTTTGGACCCGACCTGCCGTTCTTC	CASSLIFGPDLPFF
TRBV7-9	TRBD1	few	TRBJ1-1	TGTGCCAGCAGCTCGACAGGGCGAAACACTGAAGCTTTCTTT	CASSSTGRNTEAFF
TRBV7-9	TRBD1	few	TRBJ2-6	TGTGCCATACCCCGGACAGGGAGGTGGTCCATCTCTGGGGCCAACGTCCTGACTTTC	CAIPRTGRWSISGANVLTF
TRBV4-1	TRBD2	.	TRBJ2-1	TGCGCCAGCAGCCTCGGGACTAGCGGGGCTGGGAATGAGCAGTTCTTC	CASSLGTSGAGNEQFF
TRBV12-3/TRBV12-4	TRBD1	few	TRBJ2-7	TGTGCCAGCAGTTTGACAGGGACGGCCTACGAGCAGTACTTC	CASSLTGTAYEQYF
TRBV5-6	TRBD1	.	TRBJ1-2	TGTGCCAGCAGCGGGGACAGCCGGAACTATGGCTACACCTTC	CASSGDSRNYGYTF
TRBV4-1	.	few	TRBJ1-4	TGCGCCAGCAGCCAAGGCCCAATAAGTGGGGGCAATGAAAAACTGTTTTTT	CASSQGPISGGNEKLFF
TRBV7-6	.	.	TRBJ2-1	TGTGCCAGCAGCTTAGGCGGGATTGAGCAGTTCTTC	CASSLGGIEQFF
TRBV18	.	.	TRBJ1-4	TGTGCCAGCTCACCGGGGAGCGAAAAACTGTTTTTT	CASSPGSEKLFF
TRBV12-3/TRBV12-4	.	few	TRBJ1-2	TGTGCCAGCAGTTCCAAGGCTAACTATGGCTACACCTTC	CASSSKANYGYTF
TRBV7-9	TRBD1	.	TRBJ1-5	TGTGCCAGCAGCTTGCTCCCGGGACAGGGTCCCAATCAGCCCCAGCATTTT	CASSLLPGQGPNQPQHF
TRBV30	.	.	TRBJ1-2	TGTGCCTGGAGTGTAGACTCCCGCCCCTATGGCTACACCTTC	CAWSVDSRPYGYTF
TRBV7-2	.	.	TRBJ2-7	TGTGCCAGCAGCCGGAGAGAAGGCCGCTCCTACGAGCAGTACTTC	CASSRREGRSYEQYF
TRBV7-8	TRBD1	.	TRBJ1-3	TGTGCCAGCAGCTCCCCTAGGGACAGGGGGATTGGAAACACCATATATTTT	CASSSPRDRGIGNTIYF
TRBV7-2	TRBD2	.	TRBJ2-5	TGTGCCAGCAGCTACAGCGGGGGGGCCAAAGAGACCCAGTACTTC	CASSYSGGAKETQYF
TRBV12-3/TRBV12-4	.	many	TRBJ1-6	TGTGCCAGCAGCCCCCGCCCGGGGACCTATAATTCACCCCTCCACTTT	CASSPRPGTYNSPLHF
TRBV3-1	.	few	TRBJ1-3	TGTGCCAGCACCGGCGAGGTGGGGGCAGCGAGGAGAAACACCATATATTTT	CASTGEVGAARRNTIYF
TRBV20-1	.	.	TRBJ2-1	TGCAGTGCAACCCCGAATGAGCAGTTCTTC	CSATPNEQFF
TRBV7-8	.	few	TRBJ1-5	TGTGCCAGCAGCTCAGGACCGGCGTCTAGCAATCAGCCCCAGCATTTT	CASSSGPASSNQPQHF
TRBV6-2/TRBV6-3	.	few	TRBJ1-1	TGTGCCAGCAGTTACGTTTCACCGAGAGATGGGGCTTTCTTT	CASSYVSPRDGAFF
TRBV7-8	.	.	TRBJ1-2	TGTGCCAGCAGCTCTATCCCCGATTGGGAAAGGAGCTATGGCTACACCTTC	CASSSIPDWERSYGYTF
TRBV7-8	.	.	TRBJ1-2	TGTGCCAGCAGCTTAGCGTGGGGACTTCTAGACTATGGCTACACCTTC	CASSLAWGLLDYGYTF
TRBV4-1	.	few	TRBJ1-1	TGCGCCAGCAGCCAAGGAGGGGGGTTGCCTGAAGCTTTCTTT	CASSQGGGLPEAFF
TRBV12-3/TRBV12-4	TRBD2	few	TRBJ2-5	TGTGCCAGCAGTTTGACTAGCGGGGGCCAAGAGACCCAGTACTTC	CASSLTSGGQETQYF
TRBV7-8	.	.	TRBJ1-2	TGTGCCAGCAGCTTAGCCGGGGGGGGTCGCGACTATGGCTACACCTTC	CASSLAGGGRDYGYTF
TRBV4-2	.	few	TRBJ2-2	TGTGCCAGCAGCCAAGATCCAGGGGGGGACACCGGGGAGCTGTTTTTT	CASSQDPGGDTGELFF
TRBV25-1	.	.	TRBJ2-5	TGTGCCAGCAGTATGGCCGTTGAGACCCAGTACTTC	CASSMAVETQYF
TRBV12-3/TRBV12-4	.	.	TRBJ1-1	TGTGCCAGCAGTTTCGGCGGCCGTGGGACTGAAGCTTTCTTT	CASSFGGRGTEAFF
TRBV7-9	.	.	TRBJ2-7	TGTGCCAGCAGCTTAGCAGGAGCGGCGGACGAGCAGTACTTC	CASSLAGAADEQYF
TRBV27	TRBD1	few	TRBJ2-1	TGTGCCAGCGATCCTTCAGGGGGCGGGAATGAGCAGTTCTTC	CASDPSGGGNEQFF
TRBV27	TRBD1	.	TRBJ1-1	TGTGCCAGCAGCCCAGGGGGGAAGAGGAACACTGAAGCTTTCTTT	CASSPGGKRNTEAFF
TRBV7-9	.	.	TRBJ1-4	TGTGCCAGCAGCTTAGATGGAGCTGAAAAACTGTTTTTT	CASSLDGAEKLFF
TRBV7-2	TRBD2	.	TRBJ2-7	TGTGCCAGCAGCCCGGGACTAAACTACGAGCAGTACTTC	CASSPGLNYEQYF
TRBV7-2	.	few	TRBJ1-1	TGTGCCAGCAGCTTAAACGGGAACACTGAAGCTTTCTTT	CASSLNGNTEAFF
TRBV7-2	.	few	TRBJ1-2	TGTGCCAGCAGCTTAGGGACAGAAACCCTCACAAACTATGGCTACACCTTC	CASSLGTETLTNYGYTF
TRBV11-1	.	few	TRBJ2-7	TGTGCCAGCAGCCCAGCAGAGGGGACACGACTCTACGAGCAGTACTTC	CASSPAEGTRLYEQYF
TRBV10-3	.	.	TRBJ1-1	TGTGCCATCACTATACAGCCCATGAACACTGAAGCTTTCTTT	CAITIQPMNTEAFF
TRBV12-3/TRBV12-4	.	few	TRBJ2-7	TGTGCCAGCAAAGACACAGGGAACGAGCAGTACTTC	CASKDTGNEQYF
TRBV29-1	TRBD1	.	TRBJ1-1	TGCAGCGTTCCGGACAGGGAGGGCACTGAAGCTTTCTTT	CSVPDREGTEAFF
TRBV7-2	.	few	TRBJ2-7	TGTGCCAGCAGCTTAGCGCCGGGGTACTACGAGCAGTACTTC	CASSLAPGYYEQYF
TRBV2	TRBD1	few	TRBJ2-2	TGTGCCAGATCATACCTAGGACAGGGACTGACCGGGGAGCTGTTTTTT	CARSYLGQGLTGELFF
TRBV5-6	TRBD1	.	TRBJ1-4	TGTGCCAGCAGCTTGGCCAGGGAAAGGTCAGGGGGAGAAAAACTGTTTTTT	CASSLARERSGGEKLFF
TRBV7-6	.	.	TRBJ2-1	TGTGCCAGCAGCTTGACGCGCCGAGAGACACAGTTCTTC	CASSLTRRETQFF